The TCR beta chain described here comes from a study of blood T cell repertoires in COVID-19. Individuals aged roughly 18 to 100 years were recruited from 20 to 25 US areas. Assignments of participants to cohorts depended upon their own reported clinical history. Recovered status in Cohort 3 required two negative PCRs, clearance, or symptom resolution. Repertoires were generated with immunoSEQ multiplex PCR, while TCRdb's copy carries only in-frame clones and drops some. The repertoire consists of about 250,000 clones, with more than 85% occurring once and the leading ten covering 8.8%. This CDR3 is built from 16 residues. In germline, CDR1 is DFQATT, CDR2 SNEGSKA (reference sequence). V shed 3 bases and J shed 4 bases, with 21 bases lying between them.

This clonotype was obtained from a man aged 35-49 years who had recovered from COVID-19. The sequenced sample was PBMCs or T cells enriched from blood (not recorded which). The V gene is TRBV20-1, the J gene TRBJ1-1; possible D gene TRBD1, 6 bases. Here the CDR3 reads CSASASGGPWVTEAFF. DNA of the CDR3: TGCAGTGCTAGTGCTTCCGGGGGGCCGTGGGTCACTGAAGCTTTCTTT.